The next 23 T cell receptor beta chains were all read from a single sample in a study of shared clonotypes between healthy human individuals. The table came from immunoSEQ multiplex PCR; TCRdb's copy has only in-frame clones and leaves some out. The data hold millions of clones, with just over 90% observed a single time. Sequenced material: naive CD4+ T cells from PBMCs. Subset described: CD45RA+ positively selected. The receptors derive from a man in his late teens or twenties in good health. Some clones in this sample may be carry-over from other donors' samples.

The genes are TRBV5-1 and TRBJ2-3, with TRBD1 as a possible D gene (5 bases). The germline gives CDR1 SGHRS, CDR2 YFSETQ. The CDR3 has 14 amino acids. Trimming stripped 4 bases from V and 4 bases from J, with 13 bases between. Here the CDR3 DNA reads TGCGCCAGCAGCGGCGGACATGGGGCAGATACGCAGTATTTT. Its protein is CASSGGHGADTQYF. The variable domain in full, with the rest retrieved from reference TRBV5-1 and TRBJ2-3, is KAGVTQTPRYLIKTRGQQVTLSCSPISGHRSVSWYQQTPGQGLQFLFEYFSETQRNKGNFPGRFSGRQFSNSRSEMNVSTLELGDSALYLCASSGGHGADTQYFGPGTRLTVL.

This rearrangement joins TRBV18 to TRBJ2-3; possibly TRBD1 for D (5 bases). The CDR3 sequence is 15 residues long. In germline, CDR1 is KGHSH, CDR2 LQKENI. The germline V and J ends were trimmed by 3 bases and 4 bases, with 14 bases remaining between them. The CDR3 DNA reads TGTGCCAGCTCACCCCCGCAGGGCCAAGCAGATACGCAGTATTTT. Encoded protein: CASSPPQGQADTQYF.

The V gene is TRBV5-1, the J gene TRBJ1-4, with 11 bases lining up with TRBD1. There are 17 residues in the CDR3. Germline V lookup: CDR1 SGHRS, CDR2 YFSETQ. V lost 4 bases, J lost 1 base, and 6 bases stayed unmatched. The CDR3 reads CASSRDRGVETNEKLFF. In DNA form, the CDR3 reads TGCGCCAGCAGCCGGGACAGGGGGGTTGAAACTAATGAAAAACTGTTTTTT.

The gene calls are TRBV5-4 and TRBJ1-5; weak D call: TRBD1 (5 bases). The CDR3 covers 14 residues. Trimming removed 0 bases from V and 6 bases from J, with 10 bases in between. CDR1 SGHNT and CDR2 YYREEE come from the germline V gene (reference sequence). The chain's CDR3 is CASSLDGGSQPQHF. CDR3 DNA sequence: TGTGCCAGCAGCTTGGATGGGGGAAGTCAGCCCCAGCATTTT.

The CDR3 DNA sequence: TGTGCCAGCAGCTTAGTTGGAGAGGGGGCTGGGAGAGCTGAAGCTTTCTTT. Residues: CASSLVGEGAGRAEAFF. J is TRBJ1-1 and V is TRBV11-2; 7 nucleotides align to TRBD1. V lost 1 base and J lost 6; bases outside the gene matches: 14. The CDR3 runs to 17 residues. Germline values: CDR1 SGHAT, CDR2 FQNNGV.

The chain uses TRBV6-6 and TRBJ2-1; possibly TRBD2 for D (5 bases). V was trimmed by 5 bases and J by 3 bases, leaving 14 bases between them. Germline CDR1 MNHNY, CDR2 SVGAGI (reference sequence). The CDR3 has 15 residues. DNA for the CDR3: TGTGCCAGCAGTACTACCATCGACTACTACAATGAGCAGTTCTTC. Its translation is CASSTTIDYYNEQFF.

This clone was observed once. This chain uses TRBV20-1 with TRBJ2-1; D is undetermined. Germline V gives CDR1 DFQATT, CDR2 SNEGSKA (reference sequence). The CDR3 runs to 11 residues. The ends were cut back, 6 bases at V and 7 bases at J, with 10 bases in the middle. The CDR3 loop is CSAQVHNEQFF. CDR3 sequence (DNA): TGCAGTGCCCAGGTACATAATGAGCAGTTCTTC.

The CDR3 reads CAGTPGTGGADTEAFF. The CDR3 DNA sequence: TGTGCCGGTACACCCGGGACAGGGGGAGCGGATACTGAAGCTTTCTTT. The chain joins TRBV7-9 to TRBJ1-1; 11 bases align to TRBD1. The J segment lost 5 bases and the V segment lost 11 bases, leaving 16 bases of the junction unmatched. CDR3 length: 16 amino acids. Germline lookup yields CDR1 SEHNR and CDR2 FQNEAQ (reference sequence).

Turning to this clone: Additional DNA sequences in this sample encode the identical CDR3. The rearrangement links TRBV28 to TRBJ2-4; no clear D gene. The V gene's germline CDR1 is MDHEN and CDR2 SYDVKM. With 5 bases removed from V and 7 bases from J, the gap between germline ends came to 6 bases. The CDR3 runs to 11 residues. The CDR3 DNA reads TGTGCCAGCAGTACAGAGAACATTCAGTACTTC. It yields the protein CASSTENIQYF. Using reference TRBV28 and TRBJ2-4 for the parts outside the CDR3, the full variable domain is DVKVTQSSRYLVKRTGEKVFLECVQDMDHENMFWYRQDPGLGLRLIYFSYDVKMKEKGDIPEGYSVSREKKERFSLILESASTNQTSMYLCASSTENIQYFGAGTRLSVL.

The J gene is TRBJ1-4, the V gene TRBV28; D gene ambiguous. V shed 6 bases and J shed 8 bases, with 19 bases lying between them. Germline lookup yields CDR1 MDHEN and CDR2 SYDVKM. The CDR3 is made up of 15 amino acids. The CDR3 spells CASSPRDPVAEKLFF. The CDR3 DNA follows: TGTGCCAGCAGCCCTCGGGATCCCGTTGCGGAAAAACTGTTTTTT.

Note on this clone: Other DNA variants within this sample encode the same CDR3. V gene TRBV7-3 combines with J gene TRBJ1-2, with D tentatively TRBD1 (6 bases). Germline V lookup: CDR1 SGHTA, CDR2 FQGTGA. The CDR3 is made up of 13 amino acids. V shed 5 bases and J shed 1 base, with 8 bases lying between them. The CDR3: CASSPDSNYGYTF. CDR3 sequence (DNA): TGTGCCAGCAGCCCGGACAGTAACTATGGCTACACCTTC.

V and J are TRBV9 and TRBJ2-1, with no clear D. The CDR3 spans 14 residues. The V end was cut by 0 bases, the J end by 3 bases, with 7 bases between. Germline V lookup: CDR1 SGDLS, CDR2 YYNGEE. The CDR3 region is CASSVGSFYNEQFF. In DNA, the CDR3 is TGTGCCAGCAGCGTAGGCTCGTTCTACAATGAGCAGTTCTTC.

Note on this clone: The same CDR3 also results from other DNA sequences found in this sample. The chain carries TRBV28 and TRBJ2-1; 9 nucleotides line up with TRBD1. V lost 5 bases and J lost 2; bases outside the gene matches: 7. Germline-derived CDR1 and CDR2 are MDHEN and SYDVKM. The CDR3 is 16 residues long. The CDR3 coding sequence is TGTGCCAGCAGTCCTCGGGGACAGGGAGCCTACAATGAGCAGTTCTTC. This sequence encodes CASSPRGQGAYNEQFF.

In its sample, this clone was seen once. The chain employs TRBV7-2 and TRBJ2-5, with 11 bases matching TRBD2. Per the germline V gene, CDR1 is SGHTA and CDR2 is FQGNSA. The CDR3 has 17 residues. Losses at the gene ends were 5 bases for V and 5 bases for J; bases not matched to a gene: 13. CDR3 DNA sequence: TGTGCCAGCAGCCCCCAAGGTGTTAGCGGGAGGGTTGAGACCCAGTACTTC. It is translated as CASSPQGVSGRVETQYF.

The rearrangement links TRBV5-1 to TRBJ1-1; tentatively, D is TRBD1 (5 bases). This CDR3 is 15 amino acids long. Germline CDR1 is SGHRS and CDR2 is YFSETQ. V lost 2 bases and J 3 bases, leaving 14 bases between the germline ends. The chain's CDR3 is CASSFLAGVDTEAFF. The CDR3 DNA sequence: TGCGCCAGCAGCTTTTTGGCGGGGGTAGACACTGAAGCTTTCTTT.

This chain uses TRBV7-9 with TRBJ1-4; D unresolved. There are 16 residues in the CDR3. Trimming took 2 bases from V and 8 from J, leaving 18 bases between them. CDR1 and CDR2 from the germline V gene are SEHNR and FQNEAQ (reference sequence). CDR3 DNA: TGTGCCAGCAGCTTACGAAGTCTGCAGGAGGGCGAAAAACTGTTTTTT. Translating gives CASSLRSLQEGEKLFF.

This rearrangement joins TRBV2 to TRBJ1-2; TRBD1 is a possible D gene (5 bases). CDR1 and CDR2 (germline): SNHLY, FYNNEI. This CDR3 is built from 14 residues. The V gene lost 3 bases and the J gene lost 13 bases, with 21 bases spanning the gap. The CDR3 coding sequence is TGTGCCAGCAGTGAGGGAATAAGGGGACCGAGGGTCACCTTC. Translation gives CASSEGIRGPRVTF. Based on the CDR3 plus reference TRBV2 and TRBJ1-2, the full variable domain is EPEVTQTPSHQVTQMGQEVILRCVPISNHLYFYWYRQILGQKVEFLVSFYNNEISEKSEIFDDQFSVERPDGSNFTLKIRSTKLEDSAMYFCASSEGIRGPRVTFGSGTRLTVV.

The V and J genes are TRBV28 and TRBJ1-5; 9 bases line up with TRBD1. Unmatched junction bases numbered 13, after V lost 11 bases and J lost 2 bases. The CDR3 is 16 amino acids. Germline CDR1 MDHEN, CDR2 SYDVKM. In DNA, the CDR3 is TGTGCCTCAGCTTGGACAGGGGCCAGCGGCAATCAGCCCCAGCATTTT. It yields the protein CASAWTGASGNQPQHF.

The rearrangement links TRBV30 to TRBJ1-3; a weak D match, TRBD1 (5 bases). The length of the CDR3 is 16 residues. The germline CDR1 and CDR2 sequences are GTSNPN and SVGIG (reference sequence). V lost 2 bases to trimming and J lost 2 bases, with 16 bases between them. The CDR3 here is CAWSSGRKVTGNTIYF. The CDR3 coding sequence is TGTGCCTGGAGTTCGGGACGGAAAGTAACTGGAAACACCATATATTTT.

V gene TRBV5-1 combines with J gene TRBJ2-2; 7 bases match TRBD2. The germline V gene has CDR1 SGHRS and CDR2 YFSETQ. J gave up 0 bases and V 3 bases, and 5 bases lay outside the gene matches. The CDR3 runs to 16 residues. In DNA, the CDR3 is TGCGCCAGCAGCTCTGGCGGGGGTTCGAACACCGGGGAGCTGTTTTTT. It is translated as CASSSGGGSNTGELFF. Full variable domain (outside the CDR3, taken from reference TRBV5-1 and TRBJ2-2): KAGVTQTPRYLIKTRGQQVTLSCSPISGHRSVSWYQQTPGQGLQFLFEYFSETQRNKGNFPGRFSGRQFSNSRSEMNVSTLELGDSALYLCASSSGGGSNTGELFFGEGSRLTVL.

The J gene is TRBJ2-1, the V gene TRBV27; 8 bases are a match to TRBD2. V was clipped by 6 bases and J by 9 bases; unmatched bases: 7. There are 13 residues in the CDR3. The germline gives CDR1 MNHEY, CDR2 SMNVEV (reference sequence). The CDR3 coding sequence is TGTGCCAGCAGGCATAGCGGGAAGGGTGAGCAGTTCTTC. It translates to CASRHSGKGEQFF.

The chain has TRBV28 and TRBJ2-7; 10 bases are shared with TRBD2. The ends lost 8 bases at V and 5 bases at J; junction bases unmatched: 9. This CDR3 spans 14 amino acids. Germline-derived CDR1 and CDR2 are MDHEN and SYDVKM. DNA of the CDR3: TGTGCCAGCCTACTAGCGGGATTAGCCCACGAGCAGTACTTC. Translated, it gives CASLLAGLAHEQYF.

The J gene is TRBJ2-5, the V gene TRBV28; TRBD2 matches at 10 bases. Germline CDR1 and CDR2: MDHEN and SYDVKM. J lost 5 bases, V lost 1 base, and 7 bases had no gene match. This CDR3 has 16 residues. The CDR3 DNA is TGTGCCAGCAGTTTATTCCCTAGCGGGAGCAGGGAGACCCAGTACTTC. Residues: CASSLFPSGSRETQYF.